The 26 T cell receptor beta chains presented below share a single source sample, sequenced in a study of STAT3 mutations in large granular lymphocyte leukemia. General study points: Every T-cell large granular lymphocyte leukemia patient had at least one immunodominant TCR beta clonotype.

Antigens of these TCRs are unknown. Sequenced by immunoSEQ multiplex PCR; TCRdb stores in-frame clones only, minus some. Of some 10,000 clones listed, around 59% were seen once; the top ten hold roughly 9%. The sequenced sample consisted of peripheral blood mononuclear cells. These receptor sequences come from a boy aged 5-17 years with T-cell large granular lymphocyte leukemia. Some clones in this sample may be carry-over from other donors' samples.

CDR3 DNA: TGCGCCAGCAGCTTGTTCAGCGGGACCCCCGGGGAGACCCAGTACTTC. As protein: CASSLFSGTPGETQYF. The chain combines TRBV5-1 with TRBJ2-5; TRBD2 matches 7 bases. The V segment lost 1 base and the J segment 5 bases; nucleotides outside the gene matches: 11. Germline CDR1 is SGHRS and CDR2 is YFSETQ. The CDR3 is made up of 16 amino acids.

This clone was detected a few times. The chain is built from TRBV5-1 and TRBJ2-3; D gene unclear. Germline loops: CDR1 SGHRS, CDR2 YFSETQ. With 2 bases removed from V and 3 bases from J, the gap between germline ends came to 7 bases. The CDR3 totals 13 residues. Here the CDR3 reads CASSFRATDTQYF. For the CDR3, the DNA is TGCGCCAGCAGCTTCAGAGCGACAGATACGCAGTATTTT.

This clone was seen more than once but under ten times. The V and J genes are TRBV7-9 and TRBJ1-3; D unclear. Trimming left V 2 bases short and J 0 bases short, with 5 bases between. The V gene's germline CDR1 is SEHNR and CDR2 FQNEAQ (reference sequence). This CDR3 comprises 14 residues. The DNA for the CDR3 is TGTGCCAGCAGCTTATCGGTCTCTGGAAACACCATATATTTT. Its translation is CASSLSVSGNTIYF.

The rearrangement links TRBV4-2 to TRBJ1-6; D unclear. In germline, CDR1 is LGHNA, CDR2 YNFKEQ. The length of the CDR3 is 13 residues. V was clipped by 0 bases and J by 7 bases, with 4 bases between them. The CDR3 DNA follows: TGTGCCAGCAGCCAAGAGGGGAATTCACCCCTCCACTTT. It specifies CASSQEGNSPLHF.

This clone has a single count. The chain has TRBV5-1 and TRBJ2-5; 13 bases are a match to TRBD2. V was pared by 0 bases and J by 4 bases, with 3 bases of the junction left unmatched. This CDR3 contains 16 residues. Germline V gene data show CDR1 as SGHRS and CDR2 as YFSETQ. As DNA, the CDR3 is TGCGCCAGCAGCTTGGCCACTAGCGGGGGGGGAGAGACCCAGTACTTC. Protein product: CASSLATSGGGETQYF.

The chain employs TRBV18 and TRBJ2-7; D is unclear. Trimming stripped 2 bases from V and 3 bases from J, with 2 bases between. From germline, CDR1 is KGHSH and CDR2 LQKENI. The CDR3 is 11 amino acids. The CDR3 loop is CASSPDYEQYF. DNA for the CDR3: TGTGCCAGCTCACCAGACTACGAGCAGTACTTC.

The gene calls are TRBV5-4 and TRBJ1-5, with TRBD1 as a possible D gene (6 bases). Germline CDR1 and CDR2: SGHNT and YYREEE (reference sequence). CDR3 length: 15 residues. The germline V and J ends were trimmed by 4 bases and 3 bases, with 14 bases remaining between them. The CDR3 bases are TGTGCCAGCAGCCTGGGGGCAGGGGACAATCAGCCCCAGCATTTT. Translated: CASSLGAGDNQPQHF. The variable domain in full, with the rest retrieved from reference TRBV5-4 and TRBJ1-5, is ETGVTQSPTHLIKTRGQQVTLRCSSQSGHNTVSWYQQALGQGPQFIFQYYREEENGRGNFPPRFSGLQFPNYSSELNVNALELDDSALYLCASSLGAGDNQPQHFGDGTRLSIL.

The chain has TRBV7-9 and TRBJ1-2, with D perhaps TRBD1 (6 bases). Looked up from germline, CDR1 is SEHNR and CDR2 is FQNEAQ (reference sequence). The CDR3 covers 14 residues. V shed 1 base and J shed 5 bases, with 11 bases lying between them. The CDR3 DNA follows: TGTGCCAGCAGCTTAGAGACAGGCATTTATGGCTACACCTTC. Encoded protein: CASSLETGIYGYTF.

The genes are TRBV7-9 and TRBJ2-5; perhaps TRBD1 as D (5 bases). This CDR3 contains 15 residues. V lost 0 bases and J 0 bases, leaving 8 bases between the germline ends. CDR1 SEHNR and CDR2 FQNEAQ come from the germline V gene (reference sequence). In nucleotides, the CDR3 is TGTGCCAGCAGCTTAGCGGAGACAGACCAAGAGACCCAGTACTTC. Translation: CASSLAETDQETQYF.

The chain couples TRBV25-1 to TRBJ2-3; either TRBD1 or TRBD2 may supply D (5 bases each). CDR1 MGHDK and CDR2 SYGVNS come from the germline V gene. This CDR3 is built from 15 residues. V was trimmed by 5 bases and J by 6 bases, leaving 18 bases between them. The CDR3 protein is CASSSSWGYLDTQYF. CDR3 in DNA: TGTGCCAGCAGTTCATCTTGGGGGTACTTGGATACGCAGTATTTT.

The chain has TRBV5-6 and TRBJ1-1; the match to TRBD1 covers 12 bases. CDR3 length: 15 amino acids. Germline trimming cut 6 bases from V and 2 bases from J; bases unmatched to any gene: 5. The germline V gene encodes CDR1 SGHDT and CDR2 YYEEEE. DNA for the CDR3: TGTGCCAGCACCGGGGACAGGGGGCGCAACACTGAAGCTTTCTTT. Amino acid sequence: CASTGDRGRNTEAFF.

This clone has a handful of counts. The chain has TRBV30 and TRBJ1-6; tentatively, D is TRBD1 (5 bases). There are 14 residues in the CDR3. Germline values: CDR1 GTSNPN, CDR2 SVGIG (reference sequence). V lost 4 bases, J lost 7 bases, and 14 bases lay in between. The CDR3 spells CAWNIPGGNSPLHF. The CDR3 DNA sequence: TGTGCCTGGAACATACCCGGGGGAAATTCACCCCTCCACTTT.

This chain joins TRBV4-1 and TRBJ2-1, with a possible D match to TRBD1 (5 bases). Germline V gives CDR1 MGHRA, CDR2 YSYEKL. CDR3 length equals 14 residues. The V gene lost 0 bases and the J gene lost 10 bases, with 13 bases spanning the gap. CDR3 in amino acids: CASSQEARDYEQFF. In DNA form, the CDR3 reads TGCGCCAGCAGCCAAGAAGCCAGGGATTACGAGCAGTTCTTC.

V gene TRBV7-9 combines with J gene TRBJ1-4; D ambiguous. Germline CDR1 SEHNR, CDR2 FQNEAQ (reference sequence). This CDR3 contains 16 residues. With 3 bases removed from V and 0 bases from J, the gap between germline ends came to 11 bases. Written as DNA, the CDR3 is TGTGCCAGCAGCTTTGGAGGGAGCCCAACTAATGAAAAACTGTTTTTT. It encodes CASSFGGSPTNEKLFF.

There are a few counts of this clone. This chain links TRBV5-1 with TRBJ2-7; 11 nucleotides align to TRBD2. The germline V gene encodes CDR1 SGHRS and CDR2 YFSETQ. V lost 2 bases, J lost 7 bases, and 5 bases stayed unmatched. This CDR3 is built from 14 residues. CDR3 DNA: TGCGCCAGCAGCTTTGGTAGCGGGGGGGAAGAGCAGTACTTC. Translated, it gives CASSFGSGGEEQYF.

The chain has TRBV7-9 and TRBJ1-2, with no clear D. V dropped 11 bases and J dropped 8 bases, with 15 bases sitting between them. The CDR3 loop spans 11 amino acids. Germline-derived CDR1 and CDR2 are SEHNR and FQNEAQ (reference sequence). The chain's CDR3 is CAAEVGLGYTF. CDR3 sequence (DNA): TGTGCCGCCGAGGTCGGGTTAGGCTACACCTTC.

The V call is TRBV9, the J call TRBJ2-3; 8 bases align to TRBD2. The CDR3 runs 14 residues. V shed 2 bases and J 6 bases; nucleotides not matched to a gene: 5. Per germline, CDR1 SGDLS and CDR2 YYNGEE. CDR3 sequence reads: CASSVTSGFDTQYF. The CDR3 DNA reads TGTGCCAGCAGCGTCACTAGCGGCTTCGATACGCAGTATTTT.

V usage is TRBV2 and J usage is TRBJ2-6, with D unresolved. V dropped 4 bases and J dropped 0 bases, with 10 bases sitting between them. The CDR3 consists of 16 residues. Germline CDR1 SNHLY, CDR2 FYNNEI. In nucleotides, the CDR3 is TGTGCCAGCAGTGTAATTCCCTTCTCTGGGGCCAACGTCCTGACTTTC. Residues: CASSVIPFSGANVLTF. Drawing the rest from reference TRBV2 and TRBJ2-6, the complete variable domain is EPEVTQTPSHQVTQMGQEVILRCVPISNHLYFYWYRQILGQKVEFLVSFYNNEISEKSEIFDDQFSVERPDGSNFTLKIRSTKLEDSAMYFCASSVIPFSGANVLTFGAGSRLTVL.

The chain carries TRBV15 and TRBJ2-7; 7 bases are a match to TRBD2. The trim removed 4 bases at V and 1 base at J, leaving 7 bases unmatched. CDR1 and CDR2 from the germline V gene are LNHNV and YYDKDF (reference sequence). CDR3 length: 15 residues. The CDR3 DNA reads TGTGCCACCAGCACCCTCGGCGGGGGATCCTACGAGCAGTACTTC. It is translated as CATSTLGGGSYEQYF.

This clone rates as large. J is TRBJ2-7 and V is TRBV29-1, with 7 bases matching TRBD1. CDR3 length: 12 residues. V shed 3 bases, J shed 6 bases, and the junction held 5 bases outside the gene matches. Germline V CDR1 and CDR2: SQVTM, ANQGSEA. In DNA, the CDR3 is TGCAGCGTTGAGGGACAGAAGTCCGAGCAGTACTTC. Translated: CSVEGQKSEQYF.

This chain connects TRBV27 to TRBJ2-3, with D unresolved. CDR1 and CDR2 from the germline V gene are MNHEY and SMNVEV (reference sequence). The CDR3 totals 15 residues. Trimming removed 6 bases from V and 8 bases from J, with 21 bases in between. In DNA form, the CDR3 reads TGTGCCAGCAGCCTCGGGCAGTCCCGGCCGGGTACGCAGTATTTT. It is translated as CASSLGQSRPGTQYF.

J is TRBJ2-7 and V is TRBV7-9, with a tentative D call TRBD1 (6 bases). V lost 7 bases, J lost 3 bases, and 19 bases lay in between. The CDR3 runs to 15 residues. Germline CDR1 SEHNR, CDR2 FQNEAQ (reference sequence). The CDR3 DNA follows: TGTGCCAGCACCGGAACAGGGCGCCGCGACTACGAGCAGTACTTC. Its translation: CASTGTGRRDYEQYF.

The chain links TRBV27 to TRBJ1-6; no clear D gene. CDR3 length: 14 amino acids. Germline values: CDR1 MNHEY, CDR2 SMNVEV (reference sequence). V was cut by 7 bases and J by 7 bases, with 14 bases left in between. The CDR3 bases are TGTGCCAGCACCTTATTGACGGAGAATTCACCCCTCCACTTT. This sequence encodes CASTLLTENSPLHF.

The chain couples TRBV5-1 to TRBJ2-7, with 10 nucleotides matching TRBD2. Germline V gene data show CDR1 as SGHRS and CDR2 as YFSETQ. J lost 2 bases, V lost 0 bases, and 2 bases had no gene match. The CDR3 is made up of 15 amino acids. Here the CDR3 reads CASSLESGRAYEQYF. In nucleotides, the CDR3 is TGCGCCAGCAGCTTGGAGAGCGGGAGGGCCTACGAGCAGTACTTC.

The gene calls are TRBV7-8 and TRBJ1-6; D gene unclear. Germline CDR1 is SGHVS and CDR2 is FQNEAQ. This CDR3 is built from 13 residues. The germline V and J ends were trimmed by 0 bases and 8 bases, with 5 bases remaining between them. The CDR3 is CASSLAVDSPLHF. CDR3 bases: TGTGCCAGCAGCTTAGCTGTGGATTCACCCCTCCACTTT. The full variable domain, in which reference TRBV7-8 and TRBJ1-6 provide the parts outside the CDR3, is GAGVSQSPRYKVAKRGQDVALRCDPISGHVSLFWYQQALGQGPEFLTYFQNEAQLDKSGLPSDRFFAERPEGSVSTLKIQRTQQEDSAVYLCASSLAVDSPLHFGNGTRLTVT.

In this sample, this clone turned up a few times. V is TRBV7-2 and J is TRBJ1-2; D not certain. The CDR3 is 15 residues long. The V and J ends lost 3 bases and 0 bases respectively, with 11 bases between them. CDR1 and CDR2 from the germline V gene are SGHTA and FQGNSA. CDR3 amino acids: CASSFDSTSNYGYTF. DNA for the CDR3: TGTGCCAGCAGCTTCGATTCGACCTCTAACTATGGCTACACCTTC.